The 30 T cell receptor beta chains below were found in one sample sequenced in a study of molecular identifiers for immune sequencing clone quantification. A single record per CDR3 protein comes from TCRdb applying MiXCR to the PCR reads. The sample includes fewer than 350,000 distinct CDR3 sequences, about a fifth of them seen just once. Sequencing input: naive CD8+ T cells from blood, with Jurkat cell RNA spiked in. The sample's subset: FACS-sorted CD8+CD4-CCR7+CD45RA+ naive T cells. The receptors here all came from a human donor in good health. Some libraries in this study had Jurkat cell RNA spiked in.

A note on this clonotype: The CDR3 carries no conserved terminal phenylalanine or tryptophan, so it likely arises from a read error. The chain joins TRBV29-1 to TRBJ2-7, with TRBD2 matching 7 bases. The V and J ends lost 7 bases and 0 bases, in that order; junction bases with no gene match: 9. CDR3 length: 14 amino acids. From germline, CDR1 is SQVTM and CDR2 ANQGSEA. CDR3 sequence reads: CSAGGGTHSYEQYL. CDR3 DNA sequence: TGCAGCGCTGGGGGGGGGACCCACTCCTACGAGCAGTACCTC.

This clonotype was observed a few times. This chain joins TRBV20-1 and TRBJ1-3; D gene ambiguous. CDR1 and CDR2 (germline): DFQATT, SNEGSKA (reference sequence). The CDR3 sequence is 13 residues long. V was trimmed by 6 bases and J by 0 bases, leaving 9 bases between them. The CDR3 spells CSALGDSGNTIYF. The CDR3 DNA reads as TGCAGTGCATTGGGTGACTCTGGAAACACCATATATTTT.

At least ten counts were recorded for this clonotype. The chain couples TRBV6-6 to TRBJ1-6, with 8 bases matching TRBD1. The germline gives CDR1 MNHNY, CDR2 SVGAGI (reference sequence). CDR3 length: 15 residues. V lost 2 bases and J lost 10; bases outside the gene matches: 7. Here the CDR3 reads CASSYTGQGESPLHF. The CDR3 DNA is TGTGCCAGCAGTTACACCGGACAGGGAGAATCACCCCTCCACTTT.

This clonotype was observed many times. The rearrangement uses TRBV5-1 and TRBJ2-3, with D unclear. The CDR3 totals 15 residues. Germline CDR1 and CDR2: SGHRS and YFSETQ. Trimming pared 3 bases from V and 0 bases from J, leaving 11 bases between. The CDR3 DNA sequence: TGCGCCAGCAGCTGGGCGGCTGACAGCACAGATACGCAGTATTTT. It is translated as CASSWAADSTDTQYF. Together with reference TRBV5-1 and TRBJ2-3, the CDR3 gives the full variable domain: KAGVTQTPRYLIKTRGQQVTLSCSPISGHRSVSWYQQTPGQGLQFLFEYFSETQRNKGNFPGRFSGRQFSNSRSEMNVSTLELGDSALYLCASSWAADSTDTQYFGPGTRLTVL.

As for this clonotype: Given a much more abundant clone one base away, this may be a read error. The chain links TRBV7-8 to TRBJ2-6, with D unclear. The CDR3 loop spans 15 amino acids. In germline, CDR1 is SGHVS, CDR2 FQNEAQ. In DNA form, the CDR3 reads TGTGCCGGCAGCATCCATGGCTCTGGGGCCAACGTCCTGACTTTC. This translates into CAGSIHGSGANVLTF. The full variable domain, completed using reference TRBV7-8 and TRBJ2-6, is GAGVSQSPRYKVAKRGQDVALRCDPISGHVSLFWYQQALGQGPEFLTYFQNEAQLDKSGLPSDRFFAERPEGSVSTLKIQRTQQEDSAVYLCAGSIHGSGANVLTFGAGSRLTVL.

This clonotype was seen at least ten times. The V call is TRBV20-1, the J call TRBJ2-1; no firm D call. The CDR3 has 13 amino acids. Per the germline V gene, CDR1 is DFQATT and CDR2 is SNEGSKA (reference sequence). V was clipped by 3 bases and J by 7 bases, with 13 bases between them. As DNA, the CDR3 is TGCAGTGCTAGTGTCCCAACTACGAATGAGCAGTTCTTC. It yields the protein CSASVPTTNEQFF.

This clonotype has just a few counts. Being one base from a much bigger clone, this may be a read error. The conserved closing phenylalanine or tryptophan is absent in this CDR3, likely reflecting a read error. The chain recombines TRBV25-1 with TRBJ2-7, with TRBD2 matching over 11 bases. V lost 6 bases and J lost 2; bases outside the gene matches: 9. The CDR3 extends over 16 amino acids. Germline V lookup: CDR1 MGHDK, CDR2 SYGVNS. Written as DNA, the CDR3 is TGTGCCAGCAGAAAACTCCCACTAGCGGGAGCCTACGAGCAGTACCTC. Protein: CASRKLPLAGAYEQYL.

This clonotype turned up a few times. The CDR3 region is CASSRSQGDITYEQYF. CDR3 nucleotide sequence: TGTGCCAGCAGTAGATCACAGGGGGATATTACCTACGAGCAGTACTTC. The rearrangement joins TRBV27 to TRBJ2-7; 8 bases are shared with TRBD1. The CDR3 covers 16 residues. Germline assignment: CDR1 MNHEY and CDR2 SMNVEV (reference sequence). J was trimmed by 2 bases and V by 5 bases; bases with no gene match: 11.

In its sample, this clonotype was seen many times. The rearrangement links TRBV4-3 to TRBJ2-1; perhaps TRBD2 as D (6 bases). The germline V and J ends were trimmed by 0 bases and 5 bases, with 14 bases remaining between them. Germline lookup yields CDR1 LGHNA and CDR2 YSLEER. The CDR3 covers 16 residues. CDR3 sequence (DNA): TGCGCCAGCAGCCAAGATCGGGGGACTTACAACAATGAGCAGTTCTTC. The encoded protein is CASSQDRGTYNNEQFF.

This clonotype was seen ten or more times. This chain uses TRBV29-1 with TRBJ1-2; unclear D gene. Germline V gene lookup returns CDR1 SQVTM and CDR2 ANQGSEA. The germline V and J ends were trimmed by 4 bases and 1 base, with 16 bases remaining between them. The CDR3 is 15 amino acids. The CDR3 sequence: CSVAPPAGYNYGYTF. The CDR3 region has the DNA TGCAGCGTTGCCCCCCCGGCAGGCTATAACTATGGCTACACCTTC.

This clonotype was observed a few times. A much bigger clone sits one base away, suggesting this may be a read error. The chain links TRBV19 to TRBJ2-1; 10 nucleotides line up with TRBD2. The trim removed 6 bases at V and 5 bases at J, leaving 4 bases unmatched. Germline V lookup: CDR1 LNHDA, CDR2 SQIVND (reference sequence). CDR3 length: 14 residues. CDR3 nucleotide sequence: TGTGCCAGTAGCGGACTAGCGGCCCACAATGAGCAGTTCTTC. It encodes CASSGLAAHNEQFF. The full variable domain, rest sourced from reference TRBV19 and TRBJ2-1, is DGGITQSPKYLFRKEGQNVTLSCEQNLNHDAMYWYRQDPGQGLRLIYYSQIVNDFQKGDIAEGYSVSREKKESFPLTVTSAQKNPTAFYLCASSGLAAHNEQFFGPGTRLTVL.

The rearrangement links TRBV20-1 to TRBJ2-7; 8 nucleotides align to TRBD2. The V gene end was trimmed by 3 bases and the J gene end by 4 bases; junction bases not matched to a gene: 17. Germline CDR1 is DFQATT and CDR2 is SNEGSKA (reference sequence). This CDR3 has 17 residues. CDR3 in amino acids: CSARPSGTSWSVYEQYF. Written as DNA, the CDR3 is TGCAGTGCTAGGCCCTCCGGGACTAGTTGGTCCGTATACGAGCAGTACTTC.

In the case of this clonotype: Since a much larger clone is just one base distant, this may be a read error. The chain links TRBV7-2 to TRBJ2-7, with D perhaps matching TRBD2 (5 bases). Germline-derived CDR1 and CDR2 are SGHTA and FQGNSA. Trimming shortened V by 0 bases and J by 9 bases, and 15 bases separated the two germline ends. This CDR3 has 14 amino acids. CDR3 bases: TGTGCCAGCAGCTTAGCTAGGGCTAACGGAGGGCAGTACTTC. Protein: CASSLARANGGQYF.

A word on this clonotype: Just one base apart from a much larger clone, this may be a read error. CDR3 region: CSAIDRVSGEQHF. As DNA, the CDR3 is TGCAGTGCTATTGACAGGGTTTCGGGCGAGCAGCACTTC. The chain employs TRBV20-1 and TRBJ2-7; 7 bases fit TRBD1. The CDR3 is 13 amino acids. In germline, CDR1 is DFQATT, CDR2 SNEGSKA (reference sequence).

This clonotype was detected a few times. V usage is TRBV7-9 and J usage is TRBJ2-3; D not certain. The CDR3 has 17 amino acids. Germline V lookup: CDR1 SEHNR, CDR2 FQNEAQ (reference sequence). Trimming removed 1 base from V and 2 bases from J, with 16 bases in between. The CDR3 coding sequence is TGTGCCAGCAGCTTAGTGTCGGGCGGAGCCAACACAGATACGCAGTATTTT. It yields the protein CASSLVSGGANTDTQYF.

With regard to this clonotype: A read error may explain this, as a much larger clone is one base away. The J gene is TRBJ2-7, the V gene TRBV28, with 7 bases that match TRBD2. Germline-derived CDR1 and CDR2 are MDHEN and SYDVKM. The CDR3 is 15 amino acids. Trimming took 5 bases from V and 0 from J; bases not matched to a gene: 7. The CDR3 DNA reads as TGTGCCAGCAGTCCGTACGGGGGGAACTCCTACGAGCAGTACTTC. It specifies CASSPYGGNSYEQYF.

With regard to this clonotype: Lacking the conserved final phenylalanine or tryptophan, this CDR3 likely reflects a read error. V gene TRBV7-2 combines with J gene TRBJ2-1; a weak D match, TRBD2 (5 bases). This CDR3 region has 14 residues. V was pared by 5 bases and J by 6 bases, with 14 bases between. The germline gives CDR1 SGHTA, CDR2 FQGNSA. CDR3 DNA sequence: TGTGCCAGCAGCCAGGACTTGAATAGCAATGAGCAGTTCTCC. Its protein is CASSQDLNSNEQFS.

This clonotype came up many times. The chain combines TRBV7-6 with TRBJ2-3; TRBD2 is a possible D gene (6 bases). This CDR3 contains 14 residues. V lost 4 bases to trimming and J lost 6 bases, with 14 bases between them. Germline CDR1 reads SGHVS; CDR2 reads FNYEAQ. The CDR3 region has the DNA TGTGCCAGCAGCTCAGGACTATCCCGGGATACGCAGTATTTT. It translates to CASSSGLSRDTQYF.

This clonotype has a count of ten or more. The CDR3 loop reads CASSFGITYGYTF. Here the CDR3 DNA reads TGTGCCAGCAGTTTCGGAATCACCTATGGCTACACCTTC. The chain couples TRBV3-1 to TRBJ1-2; no firm D call. This CDR3 is 13 amino acids long. Trimming left V 6 bases short and J 4 bases short, with 12 bases between. Germline CDR1 is LGHDT and CDR2 is YNNKEL (reference sequence).

CDR3 DNA sequence: TGCGCCAGCAGCCATCCGACAGGGGGGCGATACAATGAGCAGTTCTTC. Protein sequence: CASSHPTGGRYNEQFF. The chain uses TRBV4-1 and TRBJ2-1; the match to TRBD1 covers 9 bases. J gave up 4 bases and V 3 bases, and 7 bases lay outside the gene matches. CDR3 length: 16 amino acids. Germline V gene lookup returns CDR1 MGHRA and CDR2 YSYEKL.

This clonotype was observed many times. The rearrangement joins TRBV28 to TRBJ1-2; TRBD1 might be the D (6 bases). V was cut by 1 base and J by 2 bases, with 14 bases left in between. The CDR3 extends over 16 amino acids. Germline V gene data show CDR1 as MDHEN and CDR2 as SYDVKM. Here the CDR3 DNA reads TGTGCCAGCAGTTTATACAGGACAGCCAAAAACTATGGCTACACCTTC. Amino acid sequence: CASSLYRTAKNYGYTF.

This clonotype showed up many times. V is TRBV6-6 and J is TRBJ1-5; D ambiguous. V was pared by 11 bases and J by 0 bases, with 14 bases between. The CDR3 consists of 14 residues. The germline V gene encodes CDR1 MNHNY and CDR2 SVGAGI (reference sequence). The DNA of the CDR3 is TGTGCCGCCGAGGGCACCGATAGCAATCAGCCCCAGCATTTT. It yields the protein CAAEGTDSNQPQHF.

This clonotype was seen a handful of times. V is TRBV20-1 and J is TRBJ2-5, with a tentative D call TRBD2 (6 bases). Trimming cost V 3 bases and J 5 bases, with 22 bases left between them. Germline lookup yields CDR1 DFQATT and CDR2 SNEGSKA (reference sequence). This CDR3 is built from 16 residues. The CDR3 nucleotides read TGCAGTGCTAGGAAAACGGAGGGAGGTCGGGATGAGACCCAGTACTTC. This gives the protein CSARKTEGGRDETQYF.

The sample holds many counts of this clonotype. The chain links TRBV4-3 to TRBJ2-7, with TRBD2 identical over 12 bases. CDR1 and CDR2 (germline): LGHNA, YSLEER. The CDR3 totals 16 residues. The trim removed 0 bases at V and 0 bases at J, leaving 0 bases unmatched. The CDR3 DNA is TGCGCCAGCAGCCAAGAGACTAGCGGGAGCTCCTACGAGCAGTACTTC. This encodes CASSQETSGSSYEQYF.

This clonotype was seen ten or more times. A junction end diverges from the germline sequence, so it may reflect a read error. This chain joins TRBV30 and TRBJ2-7, with D uncertain. CDR3 size: 11 residues. CDR1 is GTSNPN, CDR2 SVGIG, per germline (reference sequence). CDR3 sequence: CACSGSYEQYF. The CDR3 nucleotides are TGTGCCTGTAGTGGCAGCTACGAGCAGTACTTC.

This clonotype was counted between two and nine times. The chain carries TRBV14 and TRBJ1-2, with a tentative D call TRBD1 (6 bases). Deletions cut 3 bases from V and 5 bases from J, with 10 bases between. The CDR3 covers 13 residues. CDR1 and CDR2 from the germline V gene are SGHDN and FVKESK. CDR3 nucleotides: TGTGCCAGCAGCCACTGGACAGATTATGGCTACACCTTC. Protein sequence: CASSHWTDYGYTF.

Concerning this clonotype itself: It may be a read error: a sequence one base away is much more abundant. This chain links TRBV27 with TRBJ2-4; the D is unclear. Between the trimmed V and J ends, which lost 7 bases and 6 bases, there was a span of 10 bases. The CDR3 has 12 residues. The germline CDR1 and CDR2 sequences are MNHEY and SMNVEV (reference sequence). CDR3 amino acids: CASNSYGNIQYF. The CDR3 DNA is TGTGCCAGCAATTCCTACGGAAACATTCAGTACTTC.

This clonotype appeared many times. V is TRBV7-8 and J is TRBJ1-1; D perhaps matches TRBD1 (5 bases). Germline V lookup: CDR1 SGHVS, CDR2 FQNEAQ. CDR3 length equals 12 residues. V was shortened by 5 bases and J by 11 bases, with 15 bases between the two germline ends. This CDR3 reads CASSNRRLLAFF. CDR3 sequence (DNA): TGTGCCAGCAGCAACAGGCGACTTCTCGCTTTCTTT.

This clonotype was seen at least ten times. J is TRBJ1-4 and V is TRBV6-5; 9 bases align to TRBD1. V dropped 5 bases and J dropped 8; count of bases not matched to a gene: 6. Germline V gene sequence: CDR1 MNHEY, CDR2 SVGAGI. This CDR3 comprises 14 residues. The chain's CDR3 is CASSPTGGWEKLFF. The CDR3 nucleotides read TGTGCCAGCAGTCCTACAGGGGGCTGGGAAAAACTGTTTTTT.

This clonotype was found many times. CDR3 coding DNA: TGTGCCAGCAGCCAAACGGCCGGGGAGCTGTTTTTT. Protein sequence: CASSQTAGELFF. The J gene is TRBJ2-2, the V gene TRBV3-1; unclear D gene. V gave up 2 bases and J gave up 6 bases, with 4 bases separating them. The CDR3 has 12 residues. Looked up from germline, CDR1 is LGHDT and CDR2 is YNNKEL (reference sequence).